Below, 17 T cell receptor beta chains from the same sample are listed, as sequenced in a study of blood T cells in healthy people across ages. The use of a sample-barcoded 5' primer and a J-beta primer mix characterized a second PCR of roughly 6 to 12 cycles. TCRdb processed the 5' RACE reads anew with MiXCR; each CDR3 protein has one entry. The sample comprises about 1.5 million distinct CDR3 sequences, under 55% of which are singletons, and roughly 3.7% rests with the top ten. Sequencing input: blood. These receptors all come from a woman aged 18-29 years in good health.

With regard to this clonotype: A junction end diverges from the germline sequence, so it may reflect a read error. The chain carries TRBV4-1 and TRBJ2-5, with a weak D call TRBD1 (6 bases). Germline assignment: CDR1 MGHRA and CDR2 YSYEKL. The length of the CDR3 is 17 residues. CDR3 nucleotide sequence: TGCGCCAGCAGCCAAGAACCCCCGGGACACCTACAAGAGACCCAGTACTTT. Amino acids: CASSQEPPGHLQETQYF.

The sample holds a few counts of this clonotype. This rearrangement joins TRBV4-1 to TRBJ2-5, with D perhaps being TRBD1 or TRBD2 (5 bases each). This CDR3 comprises 14 residues. Germline assignment: CDR1 MGHRA and CDR2 YSYEKL. The V end lost 3 bases, the J end lost 2 bases, and 10 bases lay between the germline ends. The CDR3 reads CASSHGTTQETQYF. For the CDR3, the DNA is TGCGCCAGCAGCCACGGGACCACACAAGAGACCCAGTACTTC.

V gene TRBV28 combines with J gene TRBJ2-6, with 7 bases matching TRBD1. The V and J ends lost 10 bases and 2 bases, in that order; junction bases with no gene match: 14. In germline, CDR1 is MDHEN, CDR2 SYDVKM. The CDR3 spans 17 residues. CDR3 in amino acids: CATGLGGALTGANVLTF. In DNA, the CDR3 is TGTGCCACCGGTCTAGGGGGCGCTTTAACTGGGGCCAACGTCCTGACTTTC.

This clonotype was recorded a few times. The J gene is TRBJ2-7, the V gene TRBV6-5; TRBD1 agrees at 9 bases. Germline CDR1 is MNHEY and CDR2 is SVGAGI. V shed 7 bases, J shed 3 bases, and the junction held 10 bases outside the gene matches. The CDR3 has 15 amino acids. CDR3 protein: CASKFGDRAFYEQYF. The CDR3, as DNA: TGTGCCAGCAAGTTTGGGGACAGGGCTTTCTACGAGCAGTACTTC.

The chain recombines TRBV4-3 with TRBJ1-2, with a tentative D call TRBD1 (6 bases). Germline V gene data show CDR1 as LGHNA and CDR2 as YSLEER. This CDR3 comprises 19 residues. With 0 bases removed from V and 4 bases from J, the gap between germline ends came to 24 bases. CDR3 sequence reads: CASSQDTGTNLQLGYGYTF. CDR3 nucleotides: TGCGCCAGCAGCCAAGATACAGGGACAAACCTCCAGCTAGGCTATGGCTACACCTTC.

The genes are TRBV5-6 and TRBJ2-7; D unresolved. The germline V and J ends were trimmed by 2 bases and 1 base, with 10 bases remaining between them. The CDR3 sequence is 14 residues long. Germline CDR1 and CDR2: SGHDT and YYEEEE. CDR3 sequence reads: CASSFYKRSYEQYF. The CDR3 bases are TGTGCCAGCAGCTTCTACAAAAGGTCCTACGAGCAGTACTTC.

The CDR3 loop reads CSVSTSGAMNTEAFF. Written as DNA, the CDR3 is TGCAGCGTGAGCACATCCGGGGCCATGAACACTGAAGCTTTCTTT. V is TRBV29-1 and J is TRBJ1-1; a possible D gene is TRBD1 (5 bases). The germline CDR1 and CDR2 sequences are SQVTM and ANQGSEA. The CDR3 runs to 15 residues. Trimming shortened V by 6 bases and J by 0 bases, and 17 bases separated the two germline ends.

The chain carries TRBV4-1 and TRBJ2-5; 13 bases map to TRBD2. This CDR3 contains 16 residues. Unmatched junction bases numbered 7, after V lost 6 bases and J lost 3 bases. Germline V lookup: CDR1 MGHRA, CDR2 YSYEKL. CDR3 sequence: CASRALLAGGKETQYF. In DNA, the CDR3 is TGCGCCAGCAGGGCATTACTAGCGGGGGGGAAAGAGACCCAGTACTTC.

The chain is built from TRBV4-1 and TRBJ2-1; TRBD2 agrees at 9 bases. CDR1 and CDR2 from the germline V gene are MGHRA and YSYEKL. The V gene end was trimmed by 3 bases and the J gene end by 0 bases; junction bases not matched to a gene: 9. This CDR3 has 18 amino acids. In DNA form, the CDR3 reads TGCGCCAGCAGCCAGCCAGGACTAGCGTTGAGCTCCTACAATGAGCAGTTCTTC. Translating it yields CASSQPGLALSSYNEQFF.

V and J are TRBV28 and TRBJ1-1; 11 bases map to TRBD1. Germline assignment: CDR1 MDHEN and CDR2 SYDVKM. This CDR3 comprises 15 residues. The junction had 3 bases not matched to a gene; V was cut back by 1 base and J by 5 bases. The CDR3 loop is CASSLFGTGGTEAFF. The CDR3, as DNA: TGTGCCAGCAGTTTATTTGGGACAGGGGGGACTGAAGCTTTCTTT.

The chain carries TRBV6-6 and TRBJ2-1; 15 nucleotides line up with TRBD2. Germline CDR1 MNHNY, CDR2 SVGAGI (reference sequence). This CDR3 contains 16 residues. The J segment lost 4 bases and the V segment lost 4 bases, leaving 2 bases of the junction unmatched. CDR3 sequence (DNA): TGTGCCAGCAGTTGGACTAGCGGGGGGGCTTACAATGAGCAGTTCTTC. Amino acid sequence: CASSWTSGGAYNEQFF.

This clonotype is a singleton in its sample. The rearrangement uses TRBV11-3 and TRBJ2-1; D is possibly TRBD2 (6 bases). Germline V lookup: CDR1 SGHNT, CDR2 YENEEA. The CDR3 covers 16 residues. The V end lost 2 bases, the J end lost 4 bases, and 15 bases lay between the germline ends. In DNA, the CDR3 is TGTGCCAGCAGCTTACGTGGCGGGACCCTATACAATGAGCAGTTCTTC. Its translation is CASSLRGGTLYNEQFF. Using reference TRBV11-3 and TRBJ2-1 for the parts outside the CDR3, the full variable domain is EAGVVQSPRYKIIEKKQPVAFWCNPISGHNTLYWYLQNLGQGPELLIRYENEEAVDDSQLPKDRFSAERLKGVDSTLKIQPAELGDSAVYLCASSLRGGTLYNEQFFGPGTRLTVL.

The sample holds a few counts of this clonotype. The chain links TRBV4-3 to TRBJ2-1, with 9 positions matching TRBD2. V gave up 3 bases and J gave up 7 bases; unmatched junction bases: 13. The CDR3 loop spans 17 amino acids. Per germline, CDR1 LGHNA and CDR2 YSLEER. CDR3 residues: CASSQRAGSGSQNEQFF. DNA for the CDR3: TGCGCCAGCAGCCAGCGCGCGGGTAGCGGGAGTCAAAATGAGCAGTTCTTC.

The rearrangement links TRBV20-1 to TRBJ1-2, with D tentatively TRBD1 (6 bases). V lost 6 bases and J lost 8, with 19 bases in between. This CDR3 contains 13 residues. Germline assignment: CDR1 DFQATT and CDR2 SNEGSKA (reference sequence). CDR3 nucleotides: TGCAGTGCGCCCGAGCCAGGGCAGGGGGGCTACACCTTC. It is translated as CSAPEPGQGGYTF.

This clonotype was detected a few times. The rearrangement joins TRBV3-1 to TRBJ2-3, with TRBD2 identical over 10 bases. Germline V lookup: CDR1 LGHDT, CDR2 YNNKEL (reference sequence). The V gene end was trimmed by 4 bases and the J gene end by 3 bases; junction bases not matched to a gene: 10. The CDR3 is 17 amino acids. The CDR3 DNA is TGTGCCAGCAGCCCCTCTAGCGGGAGAGGTGGTACAGATACGCAGTATTTT. It is translated as CASSPSSGRGGTDTQYF.

This clonotype was seen more than once but under ten times. The V gene is TRBV19, the J gene TRBJ2-3; D gene unclear. CDR1 is LNHDA, CDR2 SQIVND, per germline (reference sequence). V shed 2 bases and J shed 4 bases, with 7 bases lying between them. This CDR3 is 13 amino acids long. CDR3 sequence (DNA): TGTGCCAGTAGTATATCCTTGGCAGATACGCAGTATTTT. Amino acid sequence: CASSISLADTQYF. The whole variable domain, remainder taken from reference TRBV19 and TRBJ2-3, is DGGITQSPKYLFRKEGQNVTLSCEQNLNHDAMYWYRQDPGQGLRLIYYSQIVNDFQKGDIAEGYSVSREKKESFPLTVTSAQKNPTAFYLCASSISLADTQYFGPGTRLTVL.

This CDR3 reads CASSLGQFSYEQYF. The CDR3 DNA reads as TGTGCCAGCAGCTTAGGGCAATTCTCCTACGAGCAGTACTTC. The V gene is TRBV7-2, the J gene TRBJ2-5; D remains ambiguous. The J call may be faulty, since TRBJ2-7 better matches the DNA end. The CDR3 sequence is 14 residues long. CDR1 is SGHTA, CDR2 FQGNSA, per germline.